This entry lists 10 T cell receptor beta chains sequenced from one sample in a study of blood T cells in healthy people across ages. A sample-barcoded 5' primer and a J-beta primer mix were used in a second PCR of about 6 to 11 cycles. TCRdb fed the 5' RACE reads into MiXCR, producing one record per CDR3 protein. The sample has 1.4 million or so distinct CDR3 sequences, 42% seen once. Sequencing was carried out using blood. The receptors originated from a young woman in good health.

This chain uses TRBV12-3 or TRBV12-4 with TRBJ1-6; D is perhaps TRBD1 (5 bases). Trimming cost V 6 bases and J 0 bases, with 12 bases left between them. This CDR3 comprises 16 residues. Written as DNA, the CDR3 is TGTGCCAGCAGGTCTTCAGGGAACTCCTATAATTCACCCCTCCACTTT. It specifies CASRSSGNSYNSPLHF.

CDR3 DNA: TGCAGTGCTAGAGGGGACAGGGGGCATTACAATGAGCAGTTCTTC. It encodes CSARGDRGHYNEQFF. This chain uses TRBV20-1 with TRBJ2-1; 12 nucleotides align to TRBD1. There are 15 residues in the CDR3. V trimming: 1 base; J trimming: 4 bases; junction bases outside the gene matches: 2. Germline CDR1 DFQATT, CDR2 SNEGSKA (reference sequence).

The J gene is TRBJ1-2, the V gene TRBV7-2; the D gene is possibly TRBD1 (5 bases). The CDR3 is 15 amino acids. The germline V gene has CDR1 SGHTA and CDR2 FQGNSA. V shed 5 bases and J shed 5 bases, with 18 bases lying between them. CDR3 sequence: CASSLPRDRTYGYTF. The DNA for the CDR3 is TGTGCCAGCAGCCTCCCCCGGGACCGTACGTATGGCTACACCTTC.

This chain links TRBV9 with TRBJ2-5; D possibly corresponds to TRBD2 (8 bases). This CDR3 has 16 residues. The V and J ends lost 6 bases and 2 bases respectively, with 20 bases between them. Germline V gene sequence: CDR1 SGDLS, CDR2 YYNGEE. CDR3 loop: CASTDGGAGGQETQYF. The CDR3 coding sequence is TGTGCCAGCACCGACGGGGGGGCAGGGGGACAAGAGACCCAGTACTTC.

This rearrangement joins TRBV24-1 to TRBJ2-2, with 9 bases aligning to TRBD2. CDR1 KGHDR and CDR2 SFDVKD come from the germline V gene. CDR3 length: 16 residues. The V and J ends lost 5 bases and 0 bases, in that order; junction bases with no gene match: 3. The CDR3 region is CATSVGGRANTGELFF. In DNA, the CDR3 is TGTGCCACCAGTGTAGGCGGGAGGGCGAACACCGGGGAGCTGTTTTTT.

J is TRBJ1-4 and V is TRBV27; tentatively, D is TRBD1 (5 bases). V was cut by 1 base and J by 10 bases, with 10 bases left in between. Germline CDR1 MNHEY, CDR2 SMNVEV (reference sequence). This CDR3 spans 13 amino acids. CDR3 loop: CASSLWSGGKLFF. CDR3 DNA: TGTGCCAGCAGTTTATGGTCGGGGGGAAAACTGTTTTTT.

The rearrangement links TRBV18 to TRBJ1-2, with TRBD1 matching 9 bases. Per germline, CDR1 KGHSH and CDR2 LQKENI. This CDR3 is built from 15 residues. Trimming removed 5 bases from V and 4 bases from J; junction bases left unmatched: 8. DNA of the CDR3: TGTGCCAGCTCAGCGCCGGGACAGGGTCCCTATGGCTACACCTTC. As protein: CASSAPGQGPYGYTF. The full variable domain, completed using reference TRBV18 and TRBJ1-2, is NAGVMQNPRHLVRRRGQEARLRCSPMKGHSHVYWYRQLPEEGLKFMVYLQKENIIDESGMPKERFSAEFPKEGPSILRIQQVVRGDSAAYFCASSAPGQGPYGYTFGSGTRLTVV.

This chain uses TRBV29-1 with TRBJ1-1, with 7 nucleotides matching TRBD1. Germline loops: CDR1 SQVTM, CDR2 ANQGSEA. The CDR3 is 13 amino acids. J gave up 5 bases and V 4 bases, and 7 bases lay outside the gene matches. The CDR3 region has the DNA TGCAGCGTTGGACAGGGACCGAGTACTGAAGCTTTCTTT. It specifies CSVGQGPSTEAFF. The whole variable domain, remainder taken from reference TRBV29-1 and TRBJ1-1, is SAVISQKPSRDICQRGTSLTIQCQVDSQVTMMFWYRQQPGQSLTLIATANQGSEATYESGFVIDKFPISRPNLTFSTLTVSNMSPEDSSIYLCSVGQGPSTEAFFGQGTRLTVV.

V gene TRBV9 combines with J gene TRBJ2-7, with TRBD2 matching over 7 bases. J gave up 1 base and V 0 bases, and 4 bases lay outside the gene matches. The length of the CDR3 is 15 residues. CDR1 and CDR2 (germline): SGDLS, YYNGEE. CDR3 DNA: TGTGCCAGCAGCGTAGAGGCGGGAGATTCCTACGAGCAGTACTTC. It yields the protein CASSVEAGDSYEQYF.

The chain carries TRBV12-3 or TRBV12-4 and TRBJ2-3; D not resolved. V was shortened by 6 bases and J by 4 bases, with 11 bases between the two germline ends. The CDR3 extends over 13 amino acids. The CDR3 loop reads CASSPTFADTQYF. CDR3 DNA: TGTGCCAGCAGCCCAACATTCGCAGATACGCAGTATTTT.